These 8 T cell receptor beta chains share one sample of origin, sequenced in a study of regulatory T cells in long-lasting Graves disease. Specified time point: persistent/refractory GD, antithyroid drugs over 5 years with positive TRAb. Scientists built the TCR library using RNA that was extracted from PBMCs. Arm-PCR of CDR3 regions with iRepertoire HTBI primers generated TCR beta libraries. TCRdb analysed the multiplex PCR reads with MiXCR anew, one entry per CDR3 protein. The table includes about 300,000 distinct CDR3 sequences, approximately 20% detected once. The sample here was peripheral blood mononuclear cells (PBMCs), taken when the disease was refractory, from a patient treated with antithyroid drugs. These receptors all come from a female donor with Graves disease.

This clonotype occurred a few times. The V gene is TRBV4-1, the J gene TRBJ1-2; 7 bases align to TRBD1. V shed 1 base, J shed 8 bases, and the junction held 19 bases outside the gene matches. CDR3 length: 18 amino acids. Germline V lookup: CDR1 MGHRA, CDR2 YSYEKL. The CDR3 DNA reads TGCGCCAGCAGCCAAGCTTTCCCCCAAAGACAGGGTGAATGGGGCTACACCTTC. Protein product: CASSQAFPQRQGEWGYTF.

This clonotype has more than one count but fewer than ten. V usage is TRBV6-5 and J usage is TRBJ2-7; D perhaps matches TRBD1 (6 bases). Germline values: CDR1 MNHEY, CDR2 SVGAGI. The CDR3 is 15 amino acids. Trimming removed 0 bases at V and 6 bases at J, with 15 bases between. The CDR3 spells CASSYSGGIRGEQYF. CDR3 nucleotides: TGTGCCAGCAGTTACTCTGGGGGCATACGGGGCGAGCAGTACTTC.

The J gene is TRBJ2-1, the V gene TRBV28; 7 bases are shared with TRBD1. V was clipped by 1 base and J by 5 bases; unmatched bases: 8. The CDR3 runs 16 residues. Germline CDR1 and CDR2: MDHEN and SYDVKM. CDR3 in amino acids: CASSLYTGVDDNEQFF. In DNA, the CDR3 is TGTGCCAGCAGTTTATATACAGGGGTCGACGACAATGAGCAGTTCTTC.

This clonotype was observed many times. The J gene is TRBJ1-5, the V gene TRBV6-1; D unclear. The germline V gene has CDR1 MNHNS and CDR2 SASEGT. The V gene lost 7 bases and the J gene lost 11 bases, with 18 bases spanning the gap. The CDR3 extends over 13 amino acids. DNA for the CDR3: TGTGCCAGCATTACCGGACGGAGCACGTCCCAGCATTTT. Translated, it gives CASITGRSTSQHF.

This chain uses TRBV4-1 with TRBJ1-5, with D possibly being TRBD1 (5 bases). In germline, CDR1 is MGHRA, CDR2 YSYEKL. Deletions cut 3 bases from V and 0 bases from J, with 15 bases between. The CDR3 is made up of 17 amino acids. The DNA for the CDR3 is TGCGCCAGCAGCCAGACCCGAGCGGGGGTTAGCAATCAGCCCCAGCATTTT. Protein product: CASSQTRAGVSNQPQHF.

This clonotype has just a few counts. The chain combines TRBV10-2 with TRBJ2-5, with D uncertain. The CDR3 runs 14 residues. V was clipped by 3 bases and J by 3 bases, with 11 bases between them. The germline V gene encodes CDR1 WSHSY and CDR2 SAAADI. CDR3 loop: CASSEGWFKETQYF. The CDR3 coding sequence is TGCGCCAGCAGTGAAGGGTGGTTTAAAGAGACCCAGTACTTC.

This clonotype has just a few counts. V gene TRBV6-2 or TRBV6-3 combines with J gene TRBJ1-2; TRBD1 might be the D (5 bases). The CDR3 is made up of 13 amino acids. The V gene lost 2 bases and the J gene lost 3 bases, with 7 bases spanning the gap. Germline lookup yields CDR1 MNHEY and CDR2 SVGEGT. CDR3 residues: CASSYGADYGYTF. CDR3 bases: TGTGCCAGCAGTTACGGGGCAGACTATGGCTACACCTTC.

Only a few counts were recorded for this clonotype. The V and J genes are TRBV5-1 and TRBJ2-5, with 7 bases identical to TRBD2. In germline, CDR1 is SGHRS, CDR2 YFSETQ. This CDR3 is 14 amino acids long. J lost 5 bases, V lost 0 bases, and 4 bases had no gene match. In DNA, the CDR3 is TGCGCCAGCAGCTTGGGCGCGGGAGCGGAGACCCAGTACTTC. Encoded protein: CASSLGAGAETQYF.